A selection of T cell receptor beta chains follows, all from one sample in a study of blood T cell repertoires in COVID-19. Sequenced by immunoSEQ multiplex PCR; TCRdb stores in-frame clones only, minus some. Among about 180,000 clones, 70% to 85% were seen once, and the ten largest hold 17%. Sequenced sample: PBMCs or T cells enriched from blood (not recorded which). These receptors were obtained from a woman between 45 and 65 years old who had recovered from COVID-19. Both conserved end residues are part of each CDR3. The D gene is left open where the match is weak. Some rows have no size entry. The others give once, few or many, or a class for an expanded clone.

TRBJ2-5 | TRBD2 | . | TRBV5-4 | TGTGCCGTGCGTGTGGCTAGCGGTCAAGAGACCCAGTACTTC | CAVRVASGQETQYF
TRBJ2-1 | TRBD2 | few | TRBV6-5 | TGTGCCACCCAATTAGCGGGAGGGATCTACAATGAGCAGTTCTTC | CATQLAGGIYNEQFF
TRBJ1-5 | TRBD1 | once | TRBV30 | TGTGCCTGGCAAACGACAGGGGGGAATCAGCCCCAGCATTTT | CAWQTTGGNQPQHF
TRBJ1-3 | TRBD1 | . | TRBV28 | TGTGCCAGCCGGACCCGGGACAGCCTAAACACCATATATTTT | CASRTRDSLNTIYF
TRBJ2-1 | . | . | TRBV7-3 | TGTGCCAGCAGCCTAGGAGGGGTCAATGAGCAGTTCTTC | CASSLGGVNEQFF
TRBJ2-3 | TRBD2 | . | TRBV7-2 | TGTGCCAGCAGCCTGGGACTAGCGCACACAGATACGCAGTATTTT | CASSLGLAHTDTQYF
TRBJ2-1 | . | once | TRBV21-1 | TGTGCCAGCAGCAAACGGAGTAGGGAGCGCTCCTACAATGAGCAGTTCTTC | CASSKRSRERSYNEQFF
TRBJ1-2 | TRBD1 | . | TRBV7-2 | TGTGCCAGCAGACAACAGGGGTATGGCTATGGCTACACCTTC | CASRQQGYGYGYTF
TRBJ2-5 | . | . | TRBV5-8 | TGTGCCAGCAGCTTGGCCGACGGGAATGTGGGAGAGACCCAGTACTTC | CASSLADGNVGETQYF
TRBJ2-3 | TRBD2 | . | TRBV29-1 | TGCAGCGTAAATCCTTTGACTAGCGGGGATCGAGATACGCAGTATTTT | CSVNPLTSGDRDTQYF
TRBJ1-4 | . | . | TRBV9 | TGTGCCAGCAGCCGGGCAGGGTATACTAATGAAAAACTGTTTTTT | CASSRAGYTNEKLFF
TRBJ2-1 | . | once | TRBV27 | TGTGCCAGCAGTTCGCGCGGGACGGGAAATGGTTACAATGAGCAGTTCTTC | CASSSRGTGNGYNEQFF
TRBJ2-5 | TRBD2 | once | TRBV5-1 | TGCGCCAGCAGTCCCTCAGCGGCTAGCGGGGGTGAGACCCAGTACTTC | CASSPSAASGGETQYF
TRBJ1-1 | . | . | TRBV4-2 | TGTGCCAGCAGCCAAGATCCCATTTTGAACACTGAAGCTTTCTTT | CASSQDPILNTEAFF
TRBJ2-1 | . | . | TRBV5-1 | TGCGCCAGCAGCCTCCCGTACAATGAGCAGTTCTTC | CASSLPYNEQFF
TRBJ2-1 | . | . | TRBV7-3 | TGTGCCAGCAGCCCTTCCCGTTACAATGAGCAGTTCTTC | CASSPSRYNEQFF
TRBJ1-3 | TRBD1 | . | TRBV28 | TGTGCCAGCAAAATGGACAGGGGGGGAAACACCATATATTTT | CASKMDRGGNTIYF
TRBJ2-5 | TRBD2 | . | TRBV5-4 | TGTGCCAGCAGACCTCAGGGAGGGGAAGAGACCCAGTACTTC | CASRPQGGEETQYF
TRBJ2-3 | TRBD1 | . | TRBV27 | TGTGCCAGCACCTGGAGGACAGGGAGTACAGATACGCAGTATTTT | CASTWRTGSTDTQYF
TRBJ2-5 | . | . | TRBV6-2/TRBV6-3 | TGTGCCAGCAGCCCTTCAGACAGGCTGGAGACCCAGTACTTC | CASSPSDRLETQYF
TRBJ2-2 | . | . | TRBV15 | TGTGCCACCAGCAGGGACAGGAACACCGGGGAGCTGTTTTTT | CATSRDRNTGELFF
TRBJ2-3 | . | . | TRBV7-9 | TGTGCCAGCAGCATAGATCAAGGGGCAAATACGCAGTATTTT | CASSIDQGANTQYF
TRBJ1-6 | . | . | TRBV10-3 | TGTGCCATCAGTGTCGGGGGGCAGGGTAATTCACCCCTCCACTTT | CAISVGGQGNSPLHF
TRBJ1-2 | TRBD1 | . | TRBV29-1 | TGCAGCGCCGTAACTACAGGGGACTATGGCTACACCTTC | CSAVTTGDYGYTF
TRBJ1-6 | . | few | TRBV2 | TGTGCCAGCAGTCGAACATTACCCTATAATTCACCCCTCCACTTT | CASSRTLPYNSPLHF
TRBJ2-1 | . | . | TRBV5-1 | TGCGCCAGCAGCTTGGACATCAACAATGAGCAGTTCTTC | CASSLDINNEQFF
TRBJ1-5 | TRBD1 | few | TRBV4-1 | TGCGCCAGCAGCCAGACAGGGTTGAGCAATCAGCCCCAGCATTTT | CASSQTGLSNQPQHF
TRBJ2-5 | . | . | TRBV4-2 | TGTGCCAGCAGCCAAGGGGGGGACTTCGAGACCCAGTACTTC | CASSQGGDFETQYF